The rows below give T cell receptor beta chains drawn from one sample of a study of blood T cell repertoires in COVID-19. Using immunoSEQ multiplex PCR, the repertoire was profiled, and TCRdb retains in-frame clones only, with some absent. The table has about 190,000 clones, about 85% seen once. Sequencing was carried out using peripheral blood. These receptors all stem from a man aged 25-45 years with acute or convalescent COVID-19. CDR3s leave out the opening cysteine and the closing phenylalanine or tryptophan. Each record gives: V gene, J gene, clone size, CDR3 protein. Clone sizes are given selectively: once, few, many, or a class where the clone is expanded.

>TRBV10-3|TRBJ2-3|-
AISDPGGTDTQY
>TRBV20-1|TRBJ1-4|-
SASLGGNEKLF
>TRBV6-6|TRBJ2-7|-
ATRGHNYEQY
>TRBV28|TRBJ1-1|-
ASSLLVGGFVTEAF
>TRBV24-1|TRBJ1-4|-
ATSDSGSANEKLF
>TRBV2|TRBJ2-2|-
ASAAGLAGITGELF
>TRBV19|TRBJ2-2|once
ASSPRGKNTGELF
>TRBV19|TRBJ1-1|-
ASSNTGGLLYTEAF
>TRBV27|TRBJ2-2|once
ASRLDRKANTGELF
>TRBV27|TRBJ2-7|-
ASSPTGSSYEQY
>TRBV9|TRBJ1-6|-
ASSRGTGEYSPLH
>TRBV27|TRBJ2-7|-
ASSKGLSSYEQY
>TRBV4-1|TRBJ1-5|-
ASSTIGGVGGNQPQH
>TRBV20-1|TRBJ1-2|-
SASPPGKRANGYT
>TRBV27|TRBJ2-7|-
ASGWTRSAYEQY
>TRBV30|TRBJ1-2|-
AWSGSWGYT
>TRBV5-4|TRBJ1-1|-
ASSFDSILLRDTEAF
>TRBV9|TRBJ1-2|once
ASSPGTPINYGYT
>TRBV15|TRBJ1-4|-
ATAANQNRATNEKLF
>TRBV5-6|TRBJ1-2|-
ASSLYRDGYT
>TRBV11-2|TRBJ2-4|once
ASSNTNIQY
>TRBV4-1|TRBJ1-2|-
ASSQTTVDYGYT
>TRBV19|TRBJ2-3|-
ASSIGQVPTDTQY
>TRBV5-1|TRBJ2-7|-
ASSSGRGVDEQY